This T cell receptor (beta chain) was documented in a study of blood T cell repertoires in COVID-19. Looking at the study overall: Donors in the United States, Italy and Spain gave samples during acute or convalescent COVID-19.

TCRdb's table, derived via immunoSEQ multiplex PCR, lists solely in-frame clones and lacks some. The sample holds approximately 330,000 clones, around 90% seen once. This CDR3 is 17 amino acids long. V lost 2 bases, J lost 2 bases, and 8 bases stayed unmatched. The germline CDR1 and CDR2 sequences are SGHRS and YFSETQ. The sample taken for sequencing was peripheral blood. The receptor was derived from a man between 25 and 39 years old with COVID-19, enrolled during active disease. The chain links TRBV5-1 to TRBJ2-3; 10 bases match TRBD1. Here the CDR3 DNA reads TGCGCCAGCAGCTTCCAACCCGGACAGGGGGACACAGATACGCAGTATTTT. Protein sequence: CASSFQPGQGDTDTQYF.